The rows below give T cell receptor beta chains drawn from one sample of a study of blood T cells in healthy people across ages. TCRdb independently ran MiXCR on the 5' RACE reads; one entry per CDR3 protein. The sample consists of about 730,000 distinct CDR3 sequences, 35% to 45% of them appearing once. Specimen: blood. These receptors were collected from a woman aged 55-75 years in good health. CDR3s include the opening cysteine and the closing phenylalanine or tryptophan. D genes are given only for firm matches. The size of a clone is reported for some rows only, either as once, few or many, or as a class for expanded clones.

d_call j_call v_call clone_size cdr3_aa cdr3_nt
NA TRBJ2-2 TRBV12-3/TRBV12-4 NA CASLLGATANTGELFF TGTGCCAGCCTCCTCGGGGCGACAGCGAACACCGGGGAGCTGTTTTTT
TRBD2 TRBJ2-5 TRBV7-2 few CASSPVTAGGPWEQYF TGTGCCAGCAGCCCCGTGACAGCGGGAGGGCCTTGGGAGCAGTACTTC
NA TRBJ2-1 TRBV4-1 NA CTSSQDFSGYEQFF TGCACCAGCAGCCAAGATTTTTCAGGGTATGAGCAGTTCTTC
NA TRBJ2-3 TRBV7-7 few CASSPGRTGRTDTQYF TGTGCCAGCAGCCCTGGGCGTACGGGGCGCACAGATACGCAGTATTTT
TRBD1 TRBJ2-1 TRBV20-1 NA CSASDREYNEQFF TGCAGTGCTTCGGACAGGGAATACAATGAGCAGTTCTTC
NA TRBJ2-2 TRBV7-2 NA CASSQSITGELFF TGTGCCAGCAGCCAGTCCATCACCGGGGAGCTGTTTTTT
TRBD2 TRBJ2-1 TRBV5-1 few CASSREGTSGGGTLFF TGCGCCAGCAGCCGCGAGGGGACTAGCGGGGGGGGTACTCTGTTCTTC
NA TRBJ2-4 TRBV29-1 NA CSVGVSGAKNIQYF TGCAGCGTTGGGGTTAGTGGGGCCAAAAACATTCAGTACTTC
NA TRBJ2-1 TRBV19 NA CASAPPQLKQGNEQFF TGTGCCAGTGCCCCCCCCCAGCTCAAACAAGGCAATGAGCAGTTCTTC
TRBD1 TRBJ2-1 TRBV20-1 few CSASSGTGVGSREFF TGCAGTGCTAGTTCCGGGACAGGGGTTGGGTCGCGGGAGTTCTTC
TRBD1 TRBJ2-7 TRBV12-3/TRBV12-4 once CASSFRTGVLYEQYF TGTGCCAGCAGTTTCCGAACAGGGGTTCTCTACGAGCAGTACTTC
TRBD1 TRBJ1-5 TRBV28 NA CASSLEQGEGQPQHF TGTGCCAGCAGTTTAGAGCAGGGGGAGGGTCAGCCCCAGCATTTT
TRBD1 TRBJ2-7 TRBV20-1 few CSAQDSGTGAAFGQYF TGCAGTGCGCAAGACTCCGGGACAGGGGCGGCTTTCGGGCAGTACTTC
NA TRBJ1-1 TRBV11-2 NA CASSFSEGTGAFF TGTGCCAGCAGCTTCTCGGAGGGGACCGGAGCTTTCTTT
NA TRBJ1-1 TRBV29-1 NA CSVNRYNTEAFF TGCAGCGTTAACAGGTACAACACTGAAGCTTTCTTT
TRBD2 TRBJ2-3 TRBV9 NA CASSVASGRAIDTRYF TGTGCCAGCAGCGTAGCTAGCGGGAGGGCCATCGATACGCGGTATTTT
TRBD1 TRBJ2-1 TRBV24-1 many CATSEGTGGSYNEQFF TGTGCCACCAGTGAAGGGACAGGGGGCTCCTACAATGAGCAGTTCTTC
TRBD1 TRBJ1-2 TRBV5-6 NA CASSPRGQGIEGYTF TGTGCCAGCAGCCCCAGGGGACAGGGGATCGAGGGCTACACCTTC
TRBD2 TRBJ2-3 TRBV28 NA CAAPTGAGVLTSTDTQYF TGTGCCGCCCCCACCGGGGCGGGAGTCCTTACTAGCACAGATACGCAGTATTTT
NA TRBJ2-1 TRBV27 few CASSGSLSSSYNEQFF TGTGCCAGCAGTGGCTCATTATCGAGCTCCTACAATGAGCAGTTCTTC
NA TRBJ2-1 TRBV7-2 NA CASSLDNKQFF TGTGCCAGCAGCTTAGACAATAAGCAGTTCTTC
NA TRBJ2-3 TRBV20-1 NA CRIRDVSGTQYF TGCAGGATCCGGGACGTGTCCGGTACGCAGTATTTT
NA TRBJ2-1 TRBV20-1 few CSVGQGAYEQFF TGCTCAGTCGGGCAGGGAGCGTATGAGCAGTTCTTC
NA TRBJ2-7 TRBV29-1 NA CSAGTNVLDEQYF TGCAGCGCTGGGACGAACGTCCTAGACGAGCAGTACTTC
NA TRBJ1-2 TRBV29-1 few CSVEDRAQGNGYTF TGCAGCGTTGAAGATAGGGCACAGGGAAATGGCTACACCTTC
TRBD1 TRBJ2-5 TRBV20-1 NA CSAREPIGTGGETQYF TGCAGTGCTAGAGAACCAATCGGGACAGGGGGAGAGACCCAGTACTTC
TRBD1 TRBJ1-5 TRBV20-1 NA CSAIHGEGAQPQHF TGCAGTGCTATCCACGGAGAGGGGGCTCAGCCCCAGCATTTT
NA TRBJ2-1 TRBV24-1 NA CAISDPNRENEQFF TGTGCCATCAGTGACCCCAACAGGGAGAATGAGCAGTTCTTC
NA TRBJ1-5 TRBV12-3/TRBV12-4 NA CASSGLKGNQPQHF TGTGCCAGCAGTGGACTTAAGGGCAATCAGCCCCAGCATTTT
TRBD1 TRBJ2-3 TRBV12-3/TRBV12-4 NA CASSLQGAIAKDTQYF TGTGCCAGCAGTTTACAGGGGGCGATCGCCAAAGATACGCAGTATTTT
TRBD1 TRBJ2-7 TRBV30 NA CAGERTGTYEQYF TGTGCCGGTGAACGGACAGGTACCTACGAGCAGTACTTC
NA TRBJ2-2 TRBV4-3 NA CASSQDSGAGKLFF TGCGCCAGCAGCCAAGATAGCGGAGCCGGGAAGCTGTTTTTT
NA TRBJ2-1 TRBV7-3 NA CASSPTDSYNEQFF TGTGCCAGCAGCCCGACTGATTCCTACAATGAGCAGTTCTTC
TRBD1 TRBJ1-1 TRBV5-1 NA CASSSRLTGGRTEAFF TGCGCCAGCAGCTCGAGATTGACAGGGGGTCGGACTGAAGCTTTCTTT
NA TRBJ1-1 TRBV27 NA CASRSSGRATEAFF TGTGCCAGCAGATCCTCAGGGAGGGCCACTGAAGCTTTCTTT
NA TRBJ1-5 TRBV10-3 NA CAAITGVWGNQPQHF TGTGCCGCCATCACCGGGGTTTGGGGCAATCAGCCCCAGCATTTT
TRBD1 TRBJ1-1 TRBV29-1 few CSGSDRVNTEAFF TGCAGCGGGTCGGACAGGGTGAACACTGAAGCTTTCTTT
NA TRBJ1-5 TRBV12-3/TRBV12-4 NA CASSFYSGQPQHF TGTGCCAGCAGTTTCTACAGTGGCCAGCCCCAGCATTTT
NA TRBJ2-3 TRBV18 NA CAGSPPGGRTDTQYF TGTGCCGGCTCACCACCAGGGGGGCGCACAGATACGCAGTATTTT
NA TRBJ1-2 TRBV20-1 NA CSAGNAGGNYGYTF TGCAGTGCCGGGAACGCGGGGGGGAACTATGGCTACACCTTC
TRBD2 TRBJ2-3 TRBV6-6 many CASRAGGPMNTQYF TGTGCCAGCAGAGCGGGGGGGCCGATGAATACGCAGTATTTT